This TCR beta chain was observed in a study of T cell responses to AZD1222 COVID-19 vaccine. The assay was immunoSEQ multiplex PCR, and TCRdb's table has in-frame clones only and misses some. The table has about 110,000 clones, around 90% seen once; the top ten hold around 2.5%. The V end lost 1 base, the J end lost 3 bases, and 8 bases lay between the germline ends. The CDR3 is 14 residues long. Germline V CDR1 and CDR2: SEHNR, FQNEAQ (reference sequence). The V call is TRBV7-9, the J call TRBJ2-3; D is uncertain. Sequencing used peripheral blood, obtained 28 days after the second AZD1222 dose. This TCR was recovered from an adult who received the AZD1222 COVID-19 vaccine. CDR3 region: CASSLVWQTDTQYF. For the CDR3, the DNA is TGTGCCAGCAGCTTAGTGTGGCAAACAGATACGCAGTATTTT.